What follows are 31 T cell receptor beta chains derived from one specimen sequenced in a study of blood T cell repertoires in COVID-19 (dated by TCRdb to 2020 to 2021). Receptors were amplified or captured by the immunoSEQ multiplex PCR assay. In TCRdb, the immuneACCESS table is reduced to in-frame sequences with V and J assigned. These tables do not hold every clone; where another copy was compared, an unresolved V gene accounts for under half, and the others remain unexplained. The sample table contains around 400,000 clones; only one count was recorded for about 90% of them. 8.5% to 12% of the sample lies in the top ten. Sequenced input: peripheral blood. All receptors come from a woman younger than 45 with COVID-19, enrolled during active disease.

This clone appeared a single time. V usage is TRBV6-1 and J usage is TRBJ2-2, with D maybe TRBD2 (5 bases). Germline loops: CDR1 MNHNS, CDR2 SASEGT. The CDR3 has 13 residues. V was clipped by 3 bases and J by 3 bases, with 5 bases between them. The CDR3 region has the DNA TGTGCCAGCAGTGAGCGGGACACCGGGGAGCTGTTTTTT. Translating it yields CASSERDTGELFF.

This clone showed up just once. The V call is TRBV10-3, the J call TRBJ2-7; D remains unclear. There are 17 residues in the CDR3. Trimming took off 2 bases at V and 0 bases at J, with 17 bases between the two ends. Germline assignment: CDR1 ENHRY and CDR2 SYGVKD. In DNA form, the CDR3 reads TGTGCCATCAGTGAGCCGACCTCACTTTGGAGCTCCTACGAGCAGTACTTC. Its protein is CAISEPTSLWSSYEQYF.

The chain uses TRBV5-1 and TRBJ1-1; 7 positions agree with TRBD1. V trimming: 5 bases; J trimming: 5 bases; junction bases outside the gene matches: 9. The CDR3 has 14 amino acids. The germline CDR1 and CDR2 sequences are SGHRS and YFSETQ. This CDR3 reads CASRPTGVGTEAFF. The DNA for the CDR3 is TGCGCCAGCAGACCCACAGGGGTGGGGACTGAAGCTTTCTTT.

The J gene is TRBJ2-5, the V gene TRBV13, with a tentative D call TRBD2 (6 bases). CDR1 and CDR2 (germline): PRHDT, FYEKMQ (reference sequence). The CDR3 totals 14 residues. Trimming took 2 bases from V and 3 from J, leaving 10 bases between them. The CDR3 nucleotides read TGTGCCAGCAGCTTACCTAGCGTCGAAGAGACCCAGTACTTC. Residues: CASSLPSVEETQYF.

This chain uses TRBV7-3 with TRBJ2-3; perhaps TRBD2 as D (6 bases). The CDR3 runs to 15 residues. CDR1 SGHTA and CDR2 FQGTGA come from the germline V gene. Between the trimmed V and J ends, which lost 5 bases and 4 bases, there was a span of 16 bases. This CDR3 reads CASSPSGREADTQYF. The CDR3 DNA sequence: TGTGCCAGCAGCCCAAGCGGAAGGGAGGCAGATACGCAGTATTTT.

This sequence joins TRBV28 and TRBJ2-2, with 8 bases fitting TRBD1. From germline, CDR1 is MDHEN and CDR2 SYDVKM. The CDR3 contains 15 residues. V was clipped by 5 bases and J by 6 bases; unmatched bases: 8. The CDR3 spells CASSVPQGASGELFF. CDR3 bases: TGTGCCAGCAGTGTACCGCAGGGGGCGTCCGGGGAGCTGTTTTTT.

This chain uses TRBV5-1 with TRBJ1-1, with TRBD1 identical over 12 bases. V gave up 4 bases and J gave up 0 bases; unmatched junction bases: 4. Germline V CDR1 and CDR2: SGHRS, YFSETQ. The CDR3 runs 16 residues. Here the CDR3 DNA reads TGCGCCAGCAGCCCGGGACAGGGGGCGGTGAACACTGAAGCTTTCTTT. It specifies CASSPGQGAVNTEAFF.

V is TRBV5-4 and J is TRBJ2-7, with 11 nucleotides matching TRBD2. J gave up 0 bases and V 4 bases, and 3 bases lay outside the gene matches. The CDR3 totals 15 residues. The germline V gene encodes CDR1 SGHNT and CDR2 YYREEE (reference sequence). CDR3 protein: CASSPTSGSSYEQYF. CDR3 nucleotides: TGTGCCAGCAGCCCCACTAGCGGGAGCTCCTACGAGCAGTACTTC.

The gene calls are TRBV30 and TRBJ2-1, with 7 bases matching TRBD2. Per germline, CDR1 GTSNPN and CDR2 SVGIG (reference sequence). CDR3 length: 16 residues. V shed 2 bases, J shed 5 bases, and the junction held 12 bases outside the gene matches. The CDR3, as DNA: TGTGCCTGGAGTCGGGCCTGGGGCGGGGGACACAATGAGCAGTTCTTC. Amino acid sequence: CAWSRAWGGGHNEQFF.

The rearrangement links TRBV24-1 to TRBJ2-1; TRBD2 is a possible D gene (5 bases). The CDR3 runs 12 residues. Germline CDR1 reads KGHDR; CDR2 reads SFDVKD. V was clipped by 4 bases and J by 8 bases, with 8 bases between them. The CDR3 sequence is CATSDPGDEQFF. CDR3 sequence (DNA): TGTGCCACCAGTGACCCCGGGGATGAGCAGTTCTTC.

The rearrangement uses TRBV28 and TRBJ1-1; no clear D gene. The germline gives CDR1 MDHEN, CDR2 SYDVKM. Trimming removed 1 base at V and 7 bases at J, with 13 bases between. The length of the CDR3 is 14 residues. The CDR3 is CASSLLGGISEAFF. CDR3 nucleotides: TGTGCCAGCAGTTTATTGGGCGGGATAAGTGAAGCTTTCTTT. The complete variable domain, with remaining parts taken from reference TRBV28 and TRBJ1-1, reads DVKVTQSSRYLVKRTGEKVFLECVQDMDHENMFWYRQDPGLGLRLIYFSYDVKMKEKGDIPEGYSVSREKKERFSLILESASTNQTSMYLCASSLLGGISEAFFGQGTRLTVV.

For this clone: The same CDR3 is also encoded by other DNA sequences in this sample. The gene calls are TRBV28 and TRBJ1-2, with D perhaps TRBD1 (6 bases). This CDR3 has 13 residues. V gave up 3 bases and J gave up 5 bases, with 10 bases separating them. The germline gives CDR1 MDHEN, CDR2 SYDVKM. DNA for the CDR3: TGTGCCAGCAGTTTCAGGGGAGGGTATGGCTACACCTTC. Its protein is CASSFRGGYGYTF.

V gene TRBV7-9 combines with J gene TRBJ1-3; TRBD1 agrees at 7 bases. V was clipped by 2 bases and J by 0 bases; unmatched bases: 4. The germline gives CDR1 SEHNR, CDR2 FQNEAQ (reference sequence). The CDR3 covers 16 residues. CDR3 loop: CASSLRTGPSGNTIYF. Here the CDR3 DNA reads TGTGCCAGCAGCTTAAGGACAGGTCCCTCTGGAAACACCATATATTTT. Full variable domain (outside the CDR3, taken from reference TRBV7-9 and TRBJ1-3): DTGVSQNPRHKITKRGQNVTFRCDPISEHNRLYWYRQTLGQGPEFLTYFQNEAQLEKSRLLSDRFSAERPKGSFSTLEIQRTEQGDSAMYLCASSLRTGPSGNTIYFGEGSWLTVV.

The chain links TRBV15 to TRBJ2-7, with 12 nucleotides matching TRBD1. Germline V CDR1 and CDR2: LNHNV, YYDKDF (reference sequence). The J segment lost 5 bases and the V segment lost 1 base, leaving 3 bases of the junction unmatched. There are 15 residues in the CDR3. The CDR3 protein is CATSRGGQGANEQYF. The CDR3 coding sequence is TGTGCCACCAGCAGAGGGGGACAGGGGGCCAACGAGCAGTACTTC.

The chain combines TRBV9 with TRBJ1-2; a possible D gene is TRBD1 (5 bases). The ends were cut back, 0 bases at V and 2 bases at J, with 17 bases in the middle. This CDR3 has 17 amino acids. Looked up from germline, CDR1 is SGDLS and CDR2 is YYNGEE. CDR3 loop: CASSVAGGRRINYGYTF. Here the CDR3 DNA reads TGTGCCAGCAGCGTAGCCGGGGGACGACGTATCAACTATGGCTACACCTTC.

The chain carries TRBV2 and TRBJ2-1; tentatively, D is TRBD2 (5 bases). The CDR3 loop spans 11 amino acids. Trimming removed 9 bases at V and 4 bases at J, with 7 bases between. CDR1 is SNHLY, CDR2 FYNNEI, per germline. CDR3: CARGDYNEQFF. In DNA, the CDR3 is TGTGCCAGGGGAGATTACAATGAGCAGTTCTTC.

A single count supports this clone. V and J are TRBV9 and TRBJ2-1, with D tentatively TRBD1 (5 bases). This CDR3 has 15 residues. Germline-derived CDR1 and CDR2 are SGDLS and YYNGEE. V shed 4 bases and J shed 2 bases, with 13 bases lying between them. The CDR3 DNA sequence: TGTGCCAGCAGCCCCCAACGGACAACCTACAATGAGCAGTTCTTC. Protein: CASSPQRTTYNEQFF.

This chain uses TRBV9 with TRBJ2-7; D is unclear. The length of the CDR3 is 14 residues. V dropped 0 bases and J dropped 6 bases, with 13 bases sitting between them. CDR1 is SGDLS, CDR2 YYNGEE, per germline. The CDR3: CASSVGPQVTEQYF. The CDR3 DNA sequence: TGTGCCAGCAGCGTAGGGCCCCAGGTCACCGAGCAGTACTTC.

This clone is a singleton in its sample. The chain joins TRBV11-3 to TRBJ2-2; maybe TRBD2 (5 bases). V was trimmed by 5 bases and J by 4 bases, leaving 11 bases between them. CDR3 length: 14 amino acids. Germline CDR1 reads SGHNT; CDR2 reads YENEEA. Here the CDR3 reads CASSKTRSTGELFF. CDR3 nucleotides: TGTGCCAGCAGCAAAACTAGATCCACCGGGGAGCTGTTTTTT. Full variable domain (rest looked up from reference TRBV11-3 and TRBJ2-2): EAGVVQSPRYKIIEKKQPVAFWCNPISGHNTLYWYLQNLGQGPELLIRYENEEAVDDSQLPKDRFSAERLKGVDSTLKIQPAELGDSAVYLCASSKTRSTGELFFGEGSRLTVL.

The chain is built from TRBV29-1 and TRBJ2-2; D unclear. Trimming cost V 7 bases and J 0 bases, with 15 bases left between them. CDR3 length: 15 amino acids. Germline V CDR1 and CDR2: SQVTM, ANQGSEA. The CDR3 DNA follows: TGCAGCGCCCAATTACAGAACGCGAACACCGGGGAGCTGTTTTTT. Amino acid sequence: CSAQLQNANTGELFF.

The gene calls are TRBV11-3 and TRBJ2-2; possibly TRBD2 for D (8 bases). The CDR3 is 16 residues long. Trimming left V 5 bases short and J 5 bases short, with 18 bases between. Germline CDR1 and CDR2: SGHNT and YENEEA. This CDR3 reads CASSKRQGGGTGELFF. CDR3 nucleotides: TGTGCCAGCAGCAAGAGACAGGGCGGGGGGACCGGGGAGCTGTTTTTT.

The CDR3 nucleotides read TGTGCCAGCAGTTACGCGGGGCTGGAGGAAAAACTGTTTTTT. Translation: CASSYAGLEEKLFF. The rearrangement uses TRBV6-5 and TRBJ1-4, with D perhaps TRBD1 (5 bases). The CDR3 has 14 amino acids. In germline, CDR1 is MNHEY, CDR2 SVGAGI. The V gene lost 2 bases and the J gene lost 8 bases, with 12 bases spanning the gap.

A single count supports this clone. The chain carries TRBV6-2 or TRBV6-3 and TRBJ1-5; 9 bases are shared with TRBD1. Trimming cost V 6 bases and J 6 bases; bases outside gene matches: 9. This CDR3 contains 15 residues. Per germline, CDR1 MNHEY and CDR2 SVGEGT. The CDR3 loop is CASSPGQGMGQPQHF. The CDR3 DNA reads TGTGCCAGCAGCCCGGGACAGGGTATGGGTCAGCCCCAGCATTTT.

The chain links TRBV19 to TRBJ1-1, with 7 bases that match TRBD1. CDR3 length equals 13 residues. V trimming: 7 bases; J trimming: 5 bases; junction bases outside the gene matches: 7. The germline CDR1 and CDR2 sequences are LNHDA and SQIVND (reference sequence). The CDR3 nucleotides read TGTGCCAGTAAACCTTTGACAGGGACTGAAGCTTTCTTT. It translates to CASKPLTGTEAFF.

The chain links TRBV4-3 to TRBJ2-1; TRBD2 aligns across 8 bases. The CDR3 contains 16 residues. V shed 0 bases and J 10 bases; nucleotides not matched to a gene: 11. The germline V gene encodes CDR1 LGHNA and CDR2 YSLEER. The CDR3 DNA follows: TGCGCCAGCAGCCAAGAGAAATACGGGACTAGAAGCGAGCAGTTCTTC. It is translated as CASSQEKYGTRSEQFF.

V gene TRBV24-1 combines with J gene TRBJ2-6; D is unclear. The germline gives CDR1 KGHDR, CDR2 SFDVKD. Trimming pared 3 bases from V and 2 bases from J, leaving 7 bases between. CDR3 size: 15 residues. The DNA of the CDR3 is TGTGCCACCAGTGATCGTATTGCTGGGGCCAACGTCCTGACTTTC. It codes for CATSDRIAGANVLTF.

CDR3 region: CASTAASNEQFF. CDR3 nucleotides: TGTGCCAGCACCGCGGCCAGCAATGAGCAGTTCTTC. The V gene is TRBV7-2, the J gene TRBJ2-1; D is unresolved. Trimming shortened V by 7 bases and J by 6 bases, and 10 bases separated the two germline ends. The CDR3 is 12 residues long. Germline V CDR1 and CDR2: SGHTA, FQGNSA.

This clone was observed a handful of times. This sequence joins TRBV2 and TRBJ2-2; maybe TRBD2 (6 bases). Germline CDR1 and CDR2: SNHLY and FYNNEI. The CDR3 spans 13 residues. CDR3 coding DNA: TGTGCGGGGCGGGGTACGAACACCGGGGAGCTGTTTTTT. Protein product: CAGRGTNTGELFF.

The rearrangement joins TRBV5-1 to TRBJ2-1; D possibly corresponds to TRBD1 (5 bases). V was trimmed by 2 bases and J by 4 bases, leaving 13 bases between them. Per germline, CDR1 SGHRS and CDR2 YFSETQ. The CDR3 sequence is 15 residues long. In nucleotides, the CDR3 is TGCGCCAGCAGCTTTGAGGCAGGGCTGTACAATGAGCAGTTCTTC. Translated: CASSFEAGLYNEQFF.

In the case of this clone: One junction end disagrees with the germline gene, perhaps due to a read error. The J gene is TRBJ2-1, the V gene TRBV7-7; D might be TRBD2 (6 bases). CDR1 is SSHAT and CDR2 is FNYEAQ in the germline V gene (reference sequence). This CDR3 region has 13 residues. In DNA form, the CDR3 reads TGTGCTAGCAGCTTAGCGCGGGGCAATGAGCAGTTCTTC. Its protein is CASSLARGNEQFF.

For the CDR3, the DNA is TGTGCCAGCACCCCAAGCGGGAGCGGCGACGAGCAGTACTTC. Amino acids: CASTPSGSGDEQYF. The chain has TRBV9 and TRBJ2-7; 8 bases agree with TRBD2. Trimming at V came to 6 bases and at J to 5 bases, leaving 10 bases not matched to a gene. The CDR3 contains 14 residues. Looked up from germline, CDR1 is SGDLS and CDR2 is YYNGEE.